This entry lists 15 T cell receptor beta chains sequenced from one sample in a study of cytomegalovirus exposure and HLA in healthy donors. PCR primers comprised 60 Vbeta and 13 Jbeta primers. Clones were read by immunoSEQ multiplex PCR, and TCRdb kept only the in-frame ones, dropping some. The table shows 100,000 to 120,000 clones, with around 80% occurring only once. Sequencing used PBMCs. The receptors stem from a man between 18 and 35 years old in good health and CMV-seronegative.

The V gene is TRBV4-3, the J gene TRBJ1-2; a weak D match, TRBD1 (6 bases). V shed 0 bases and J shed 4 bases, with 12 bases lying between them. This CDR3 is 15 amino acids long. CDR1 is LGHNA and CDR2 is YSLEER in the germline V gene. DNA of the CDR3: TGCGCCAGCAGCCAAGATATTTGGGGGCCCTATGGCTACACCTTC. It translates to CASSQDIWGPYGYTF.

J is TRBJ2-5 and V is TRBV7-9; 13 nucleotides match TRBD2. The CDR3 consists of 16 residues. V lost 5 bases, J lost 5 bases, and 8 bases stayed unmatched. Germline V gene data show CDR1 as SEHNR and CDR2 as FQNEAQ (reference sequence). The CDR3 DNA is TGTGCCAGCAGCCGCGGACTAGCGGGAGTCGGGGAGACCCAGTACTTC. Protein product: CASSRGLAGVGETQYF.

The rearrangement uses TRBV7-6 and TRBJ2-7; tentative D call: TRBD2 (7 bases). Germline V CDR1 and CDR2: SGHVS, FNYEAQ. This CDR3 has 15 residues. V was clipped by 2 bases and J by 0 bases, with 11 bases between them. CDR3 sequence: CASSLRGGRSYEQYF. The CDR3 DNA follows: TGTGCCAGCAGCTTAAGGGGGGGTCGCTCCTACGAGCAGTACTTC.

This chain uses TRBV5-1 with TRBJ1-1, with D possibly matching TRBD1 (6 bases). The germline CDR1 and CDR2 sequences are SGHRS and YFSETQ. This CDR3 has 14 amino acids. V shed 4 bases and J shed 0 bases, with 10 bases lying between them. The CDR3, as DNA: TGCGCCAGCAGCATGACAGGTATGAACACTGAAGCTTTCTTT. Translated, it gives CASSMTGMNTEAFF.

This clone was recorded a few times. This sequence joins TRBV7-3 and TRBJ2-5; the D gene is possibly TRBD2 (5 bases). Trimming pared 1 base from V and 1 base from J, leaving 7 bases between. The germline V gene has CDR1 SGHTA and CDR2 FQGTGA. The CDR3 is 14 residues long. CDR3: CASSLSTSQETQYF. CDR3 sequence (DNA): TGTGCCAGCAGCTTAAGTACTAGCCAAGAGACCCAGTACTTC.

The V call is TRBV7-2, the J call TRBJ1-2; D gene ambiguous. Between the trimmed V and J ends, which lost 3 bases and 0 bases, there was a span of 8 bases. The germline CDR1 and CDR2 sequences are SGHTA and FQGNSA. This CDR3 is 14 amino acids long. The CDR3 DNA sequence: TGTGCCAGCAGCTTCGGCGGAACTAACTATGGCTACACCTTC. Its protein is CASSFGGTNYGYTF.

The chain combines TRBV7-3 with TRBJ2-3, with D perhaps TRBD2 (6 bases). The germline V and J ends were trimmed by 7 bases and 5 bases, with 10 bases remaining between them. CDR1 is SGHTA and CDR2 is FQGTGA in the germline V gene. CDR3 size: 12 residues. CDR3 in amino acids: CASTEGGDTQYF. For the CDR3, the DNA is TGTGCCAGCACCGAGGGAGGAGATACGCAGTATTTT.

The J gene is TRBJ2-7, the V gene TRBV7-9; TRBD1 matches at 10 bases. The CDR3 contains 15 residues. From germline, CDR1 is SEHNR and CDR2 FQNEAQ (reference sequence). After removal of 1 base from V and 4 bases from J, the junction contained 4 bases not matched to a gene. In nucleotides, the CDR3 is TGTGCCAGCAGCTTAGGGACAGGGGGAAAATACGAGCAGTACTTC. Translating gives CASSLGTGGKYEQYF.

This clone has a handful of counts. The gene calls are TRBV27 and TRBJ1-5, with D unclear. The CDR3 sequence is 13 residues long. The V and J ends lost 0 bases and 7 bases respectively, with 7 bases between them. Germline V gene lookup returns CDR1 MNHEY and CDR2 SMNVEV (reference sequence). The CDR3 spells CASSLSGVQPQHF. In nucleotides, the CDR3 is TGTGCCAGCAGTTTATCCGGGGTACAGCCCCAGCATTTT.

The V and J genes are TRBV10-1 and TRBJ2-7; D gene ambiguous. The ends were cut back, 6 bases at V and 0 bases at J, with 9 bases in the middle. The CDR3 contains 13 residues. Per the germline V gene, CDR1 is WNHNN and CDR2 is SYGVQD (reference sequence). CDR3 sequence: CASSNSFSYEQYF. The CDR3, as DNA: TGCGCCAGCAGCAACAGCTTCTCCTACGAGCAGTACTTC.

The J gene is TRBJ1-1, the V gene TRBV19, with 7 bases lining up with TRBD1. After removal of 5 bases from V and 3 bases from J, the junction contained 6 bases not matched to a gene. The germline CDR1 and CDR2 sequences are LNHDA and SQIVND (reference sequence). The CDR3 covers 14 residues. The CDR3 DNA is TGTGCCAGTAGTCCGACAGGGAGGTACACTGAAGCTTTCTTT. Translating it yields CASSPTGRYTEAFF.

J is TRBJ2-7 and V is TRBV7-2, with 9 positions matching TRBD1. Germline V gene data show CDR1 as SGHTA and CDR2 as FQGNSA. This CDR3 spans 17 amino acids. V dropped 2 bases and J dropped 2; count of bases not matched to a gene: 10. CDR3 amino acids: CASSLLGTGRDPYEQYF. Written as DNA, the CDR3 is TGTGCCAGCAGCTTATTGGGGACAGGGAGGGACCCCTACGAGCAGTACTTC.

CDR3 nucleotide sequence: TGTGCCAGCAGCTCTCAGGGTAGCGGGCAGCCCCAGCATTTT. It yields the protein CASSSQGSGQPQHF. The chain couples TRBV5-4 to TRBJ1-5; a possible D gene is TRBD1 (5 bases). Per germline, CDR1 SGHNT and CDR2 YYREEE (reference sequence). The length of the CDR3 is 14 residues. V lost 3 bases and J 7 bases, leaving 14 bases between the germline ends.

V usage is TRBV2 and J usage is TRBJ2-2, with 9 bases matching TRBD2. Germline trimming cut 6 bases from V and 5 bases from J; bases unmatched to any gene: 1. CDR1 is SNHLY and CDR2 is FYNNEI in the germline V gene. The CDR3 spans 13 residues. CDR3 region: CASRGLATGELFF. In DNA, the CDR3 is TGTGCCAGCAGGGGACTAGCTACCGGGGAGCTGTTTTTT.

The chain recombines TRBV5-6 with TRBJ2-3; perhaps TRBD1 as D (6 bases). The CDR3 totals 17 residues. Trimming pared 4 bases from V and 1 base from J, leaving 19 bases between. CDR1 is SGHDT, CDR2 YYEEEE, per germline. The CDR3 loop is CASSPSVVAGGTDTQYF. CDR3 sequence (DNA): TGTGCCAGCAGCCCATCCGTCGTCGCAGGGGGCACAGATACGCAGTATTTT.